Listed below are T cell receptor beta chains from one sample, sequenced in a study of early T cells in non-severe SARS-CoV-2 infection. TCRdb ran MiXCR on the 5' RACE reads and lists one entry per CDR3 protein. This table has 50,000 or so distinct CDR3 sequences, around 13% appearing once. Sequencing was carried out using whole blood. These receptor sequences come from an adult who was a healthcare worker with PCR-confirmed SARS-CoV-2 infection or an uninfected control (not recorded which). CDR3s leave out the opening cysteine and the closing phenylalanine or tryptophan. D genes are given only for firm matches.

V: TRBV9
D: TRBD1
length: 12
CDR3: ASSPDRGRNTIY

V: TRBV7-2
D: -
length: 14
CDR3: ASSLGLNRANTEAF

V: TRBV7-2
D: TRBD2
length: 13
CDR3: ASSFTSGGAMEQF

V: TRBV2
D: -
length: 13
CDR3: ASSNRVLAKNIQY

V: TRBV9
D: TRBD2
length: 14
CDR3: ASSVVAGGHTGELF

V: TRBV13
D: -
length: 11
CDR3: ASERITYNEQF

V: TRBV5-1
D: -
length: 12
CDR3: ASSGQGGQETQY

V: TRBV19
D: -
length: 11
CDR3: ASSIEYTGELF

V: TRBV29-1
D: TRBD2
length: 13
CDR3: SVSTSGSATGELF

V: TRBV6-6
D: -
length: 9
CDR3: ALRGDYGYT

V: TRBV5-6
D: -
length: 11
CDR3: ASSFQRNYGYT

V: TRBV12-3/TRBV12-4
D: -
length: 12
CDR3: ASSFGQGGYGYT

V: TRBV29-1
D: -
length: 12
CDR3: SVGRGAVIDEQF

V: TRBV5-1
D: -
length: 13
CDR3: ASSLGQRQGTEAF

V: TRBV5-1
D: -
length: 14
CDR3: ASSRDKVGGRDGYT

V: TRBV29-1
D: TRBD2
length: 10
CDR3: SGTSGTDTQY

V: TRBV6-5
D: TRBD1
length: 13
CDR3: ASRQDRRGGEKLF

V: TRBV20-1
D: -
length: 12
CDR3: SARDWASTDTQY

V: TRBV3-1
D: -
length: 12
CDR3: ASSRRQAGTEAF

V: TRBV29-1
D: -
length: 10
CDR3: SVGSSYNEQF

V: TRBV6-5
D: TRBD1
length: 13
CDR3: ASSYSRTGQGGYT

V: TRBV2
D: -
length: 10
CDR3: ASRVSTYGYT

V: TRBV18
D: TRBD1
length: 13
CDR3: ASSSWTGKDTEAF

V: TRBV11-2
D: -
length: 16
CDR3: ASSSRDGTAGLAYEQY

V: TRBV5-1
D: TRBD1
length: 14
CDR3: ASSGRTGRINYGYT

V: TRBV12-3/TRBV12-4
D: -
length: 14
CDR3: ASSFRRGNSYNEQF

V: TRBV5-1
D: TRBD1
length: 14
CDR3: ASSSSRGPGANVLT

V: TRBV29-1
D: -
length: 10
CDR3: SVEELSETQY

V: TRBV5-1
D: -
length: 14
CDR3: ASSPSGGRGTDTQY

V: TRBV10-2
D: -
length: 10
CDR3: ASSDLGETQY

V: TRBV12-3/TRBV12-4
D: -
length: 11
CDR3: ASSPLGFAGYT

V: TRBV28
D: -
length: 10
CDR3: ASSPQAYEQY

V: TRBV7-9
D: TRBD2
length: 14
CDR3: ASSLSGGLAGETQY

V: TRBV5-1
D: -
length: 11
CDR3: ASSAGSLETQY

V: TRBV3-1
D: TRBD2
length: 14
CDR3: ASSKLAGISYNEQF

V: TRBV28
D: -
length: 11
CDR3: ASRQVMNTEAF

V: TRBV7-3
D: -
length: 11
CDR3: ASTPTANTEAF

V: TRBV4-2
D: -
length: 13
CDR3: ASSQAPLGGTEAF

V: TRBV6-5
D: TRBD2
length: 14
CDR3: ASNKGSGLVAGELF

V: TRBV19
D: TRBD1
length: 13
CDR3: ASSGGQGAYNEQF

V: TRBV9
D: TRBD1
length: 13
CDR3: ASTTSGTGGEKLF

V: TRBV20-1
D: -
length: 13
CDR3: SARDDGELAGELF